This TCR beta chain was profiled in a study of T cell repertoires in cytomegalovirus infection. The length of the CDR3 is 13 residues. With V trimmed by 5 bases and J by 6 bases, 7 bases remained unmatched. Germline CDR1 and CDR2: PRHDT and FYEKMQ (reference sequence). TCRdb reanalysed the reads using MiXCR and keeps one entry per CDR3 protein. Of fewer than 550,000 distinct CDR3 sequences in the sample, 26% were seen once. The V and J genes are TRBV13 and TRBJ2-7; 7 positions match TRBD1. The sample was PBMCs. This clonotype originated in a human donor in good health (CMV status not recorded). Some clones in this sample may be carry-over from other donors' samples. The DNA for the CDR3 is TGTGCCAGCAGCCCCGGGACAGTACTCGAGCAGTACTTC. Amino acid sequence: CASSPGTVLEQYF.